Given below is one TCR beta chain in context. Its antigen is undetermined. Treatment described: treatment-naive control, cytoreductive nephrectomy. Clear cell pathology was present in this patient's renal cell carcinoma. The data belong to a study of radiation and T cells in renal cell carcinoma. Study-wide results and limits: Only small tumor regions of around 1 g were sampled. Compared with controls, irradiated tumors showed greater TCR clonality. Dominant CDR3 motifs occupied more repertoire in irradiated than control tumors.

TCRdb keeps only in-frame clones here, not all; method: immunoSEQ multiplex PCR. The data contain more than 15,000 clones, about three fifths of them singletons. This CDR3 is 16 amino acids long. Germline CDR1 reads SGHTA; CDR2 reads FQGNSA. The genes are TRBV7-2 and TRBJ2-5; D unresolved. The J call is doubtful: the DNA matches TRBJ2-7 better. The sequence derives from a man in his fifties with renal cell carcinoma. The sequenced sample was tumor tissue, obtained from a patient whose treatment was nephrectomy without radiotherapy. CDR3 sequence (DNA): TGTGCCAGCAGCTCCTCGCAGGAGTATAACTCCTACGAGCAGTACTTC. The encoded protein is CASSSSQEYNSYEQYF.